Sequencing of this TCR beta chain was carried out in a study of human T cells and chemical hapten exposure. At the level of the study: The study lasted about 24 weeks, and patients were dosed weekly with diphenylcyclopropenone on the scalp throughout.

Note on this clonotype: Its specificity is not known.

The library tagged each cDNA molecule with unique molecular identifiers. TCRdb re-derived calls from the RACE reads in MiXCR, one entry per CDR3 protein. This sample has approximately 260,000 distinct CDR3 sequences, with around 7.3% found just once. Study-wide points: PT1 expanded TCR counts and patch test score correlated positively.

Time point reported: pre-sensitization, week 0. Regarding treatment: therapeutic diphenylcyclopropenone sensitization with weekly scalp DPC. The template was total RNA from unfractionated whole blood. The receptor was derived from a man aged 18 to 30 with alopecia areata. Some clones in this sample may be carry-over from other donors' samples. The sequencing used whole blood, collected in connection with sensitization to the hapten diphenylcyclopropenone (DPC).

CDR3 sequence reads: CASSWRGAGEQFF. DNA of the CDR3: TGTGCCAGCAGTTGGCGGGGGGCCGGTGAGCAGTTCTTC. The chain combines TRBV12-3 or TRBV12-4 with TRBJ2-1; 8 bases match TRBD2. The CDR3 has 13 amino acids. V was clipped by 4 bases and J by 9 bases; unmatched bases: 5.